This T cell receptor (beta chain) was found in a study of CD8+CD57+ T cells in acquired aplastic anemia (dated by TCRdb to 2017 to 2018). General notes on the study: DNA extracted from sorted CD4+ and CD8+ cells had a mean of roughly 3.4 ug, with a range of roughly 0.18 to 27.4 ug. Points the paper makes about the study in general: Although roughly 30 CD8+ CDR3 sequences were shared by patients and controls, these sequences appeared highly expressed in patients and within the immunodominant clones of patients. Between patients and healthy controls, no significant difference in CD8+ Simpson's diversity was found (P=0.060).

Genomic DNA served as template for TCR beta VDJ combination and CDR3 sequence profiling. An Illumina HiSeq 2000 was used for TCR repertoire sequencing. From the authors' description of their analysis: Repertoires were assessed using TRBV/TRBJ rearrangement plots, CDR3 size and DJ length profiles, and Simpson's diversity index. The most abundant DNA sequence in the deep sequencing data was defined as the immunodominant clone. CDR3 amino acid sequences were screened for sharing across subjects and compared with published repertoires and the VDJdb database. TCRdb reworked the public reads: Q25 trimming with fastp, MiXCR clone assembly, productive beta chains retained. A single entry per CDR3 protein holds the most common genes and DNA from its merged rows. It is TCRdb's table, rather than the study itself, that gives the V and J calls and clone size. Recorded for this sample are approximately 190,000 distinct CDR3 sequences; 64% of them occurred a single time. Of the sample, 35% to 55% is held by the ten largest clones.

The junction shows trimming of 3 bases on V and 2 bases on J, and the gene matches do not reach 3 bases of it. The CDR3 sequence holds 14 residues, the cysteine and phenylalanine included. Only the CDR3 portion is preserved as DNA: 42 bases, with reading frame beginning at the first base. Looking up the germline V gene yields CDR1 MDHEN and CDR2 SYDVKM. The study deep-sequenced TCR repertoires of sorted CD4+ and CD8+ blood T cells from severe aplastic anemia patients and healthy subjects. Ficoll-Paque density gradient centrifugation was used to isolate peripheral blood mononuclear cells. Before DNA extraction, CD4+ and CD8+ T cells were sorted with FACS or magnetic beads. A word on this clonotype: Its antigen is currently not known. Base qualities were left out, and no much larger clone turns up one base away.

The sequence links TRBV28 to TRBJ2-7, and 8 junction bases match TRBD2. Sample: sorted CD4+, CD8+, or CD8+CD57+ T cells (not recorded which) from PBMCs. This clonotype was obtained from a human donor with severe aplastic anemia or a healthy control (not recorded which). The DNA sequence is TGTGCCAGCAGTTTTTTACTAGCGGCCTACGAGCAGTACTTC. It specifies CASSFLLAAYEQYF.